The rows below give T cell receptor beta chains drawn from one sample of a study of OX40 agonist ivuxolimab in advanced cancers. Method: immunoSEQ multiplex PCR; TCRdb's copy keeps in-frame clones and lacks some. In the table there are more than 45,000 clones, over 85% of which are singletons. The material sequenced was CD4+ or CD8+ T cells sorted from blood, taken in a trial of the OX40 agonist ivuxolimab. The receptors here all came from an adult with an advanced solid tumor such as melanoma, head and neck, liver or kidney cancer. Both conserved end residues are part of each CDR3. D genes are given only for firm matches. Some rows mark clone size as missing; the rest say once, few, many or name a class of expanded clone.

V	length	D	size	J	DNA	CDR3
TRBV19	15	TRBD1	-	TRBJ1-5	TGTGCCAGTAGTATCTGGGACAGGAGCAATCAGCCCCAGCATTTT	CASSIWDRSNQPQHF
TRBV7-6	16	TRBD2	-	TRBJ2-1	TGTGCCAGCAGCTTAGTTTCATCTAGCGGGGTCGATGAGCAGTTCTTC	CASSLVSSSGVDEQFF
TRBV4-3	17	TRBD2	-	TRBJ2-5	TGCGCCAGCAGCCAAGATGGGGCGGGGGTGTACCAAGAGACCCAGTACTTC	CASSQDGAGVYQETQYF
TRBV7-9	16	-	-	TRBJ2-1	TGTGCCAGCAGCCCTCGAAGGCAGGGCTCCTACAATGAGCAGTTCTTC	CASSPRRQGSYNEQFF
TRBV10-3	14	TRBD1	-	TRBJ2-1	TGTGCCATCAGATCGGGACAGGGGTTAAATGAGCAGTTCTTC	CAIRSGQGLNEQFF
TRBV11-2	12	-	-	TRBJ1-6	TGTGCCAGCAGCACAGGGTATTCACCCCTCCACTTT	CASSTGYSPLHF
TRBV7-8	13	-	once	TRBJ2-7	TGTGCCAGCAGATGGGACACGTCCTACGAGCAGTACTTC	CASRWDTSYEQYF
TRBV4-3	15	TRBD1	-	TRBJ1-5	TGCGCCAGCAGCCAAAACAGGGGTGGCAATCAGCCCCAGCATTTT	CASSQNRGGNQPQHF
TRBV12-5	15	TRBD1	-	TRBJ2-1	TGTGCTAGTGGGACCGGACAGGGCGGGCTTGGTGAGCAGTTCTTC	CASGTGQGGLGEQFF
TRBV9	14	-	-	TRBJ1-1	TGTGCCAGCAGCGTAGGAGGGAGTCACACTGAAGCTTTCTTT	CASSVGGSHTEAFF
TRBV18	15	TRBD2	-	TRBJ2-1	TGTGCCAGCTCGTCAAGCGGGGGTTCCTACAATGAGCAGTTCTTC	CASSSSGGSYNEQFF
TRBV7-9	13	-	-	TRBJ2-2	TGTGCCAGCACCCAAGGGGCTCTGGGGGAGCTGTTTTTT	CASTQGALGELFF
TRBV7-9	13	-	few	TRBJ2-5	TGTGCCAGCAGCCAGACTAGCCAAGAGACCCAGTACTTC	CASSQTSQETQYF
TRBV13	14	TRBD1	-	TRBJ2-7	TGTGCCAGCAGCCCCCCGGCGACAGGGTACGAGCAGTACTTC	CASSPPATGYEQYF
TRBV13	12	-	-	TRBJ2-1	TGTGCCAGCAGCTACCCCTACAATGAGCAGTTCTTC	CASSYPYNEQFF
TRBV6-6	15	TRBD2	-	TRBJ2-7	TGTGCCAGCACCCCAGGAGCGGGGGGCCTATACGAGCAGTACTTC	CASTPGAGGLYEQYF
TRBV5-1	14	-	once	TRBJ2-7	TGCGCCAGCAGCTTGGACCAGTCAAGTGGGGAGCAGTACTTC	CASSLDQSSGEQYF
TRBV2	12	-	-	TRBJ2-5	TGTGCCAGCAGTGGTATTCAAGAGACCCAGTACTTC	CASSGIQETQYF
TRBV5-5	15	TRBD1	-	TRBJ1-5	TGTGCCAGCAGCGCCGGGACAGGGGAAGATCAGCCCCAGCATTTT	CASSAGTGEDQPQHF
TRBV6-5	13	-	-	TRBJ1-1	TGTGCCAGCAGTTACTCAGGGGGTCCTGAAGCTTTCTTT	CASSYSGGPEAFF
TRBV7-6	15	TRBD1	-	TRBJ2-3	TGTGCCAGCAGCTTAGGGCAGGGGGCGGCAGATACGCAGTATTTT	CASSLGQGAADTQYF
TRBV30	12	-	-	TRBJ1-2	TGTGCCTGGAGAAGGACCAACTATGGCTACACCTTC	CAWRRTNYGYTF
TRBV6-6	11	-	once	TRBJ2-7	TGTGCCAGCAGTACTTTCTACGAGCAGTACTTC	CASSTFYEQYF
TRBV7-6	14	-	-	TRBJ1-4	TGTGCCAGCAGCCTCTACCTGGGGGGCGAAAAACTGTTTTTT	CASSLYLGGEKLFF
TRBV7-9	13	-	-	TRBJ1-1	TGTGCCAGCAGCTTTGGGGGGAACACTGAAGCTTTCTTT	CASSFGGNTEAFF
TRBV27	12	-	-	TRBJ2-7	TGTGCCAGCGTCCAGGGGTCGGGCGAGCAGTACTTC	CASVQGSGEQYF
TRBV10-3	14	-	-	TRBJ1-2	TGTGCCATCTTAGAGACGACAGGCACTGCGGGCTACACCTTC	CAILETTGTAGYTF
TRBV6-1	15	-	-	TRBJ2-2	TGTGCCAGCAGTGAATTAGGGGCATCCACCGGGGAGCTGTTTTTT	CASSELGASTGELFF
TRBV28	13	-	-	TRBJ2-1	TGTGCCACCGGACTGACGACCTACAATGAGCAGTTCTTC	CATGLTTYNEQFF
TRBV7-9	15	TRBD1	-	TRBJ2-7	TGTGCCAGCAGCTACGTCGGGACAGGGCTCTACGAGCAGTACTTC	CASSYVGTGLYEQYF
TRBV19	17	-	-	TRBJ2-2	TGTGCCAGTAGTATCGGGCGGGACATTATCGACACCGGGGAGCTGTTTTTT	CASSIGRDIIDTGELFF